The 28 T cell receptor beta chains below were found in one sample sequenced in a study of post-analysis software for immune sequencing data. Unique molecular identifiers were built into the TCR beta cDNA libraries. TCRdb independently ran MiXCR on the PCR reads; one entry per CDR3 protein. The sample carries some 800,000 distinct CDR3 sequences, under 60% recorded once. These receptors' targets are unknown. Broader study findings: Five TRBV segments were significantly more frequent in patients than in controls. TRBV5-6, TRBV5-1 and TRBV20-1 were among these segments.

The sequenced material came from blood. The receptors derive from a girl between 10 and 17 years old with multiple sclerosis.

V gene TRBV6-6 combines with J gene TRBJ1-2; D is perhaps TRBD1 (6 bases). Germline values: CDR1 MNHNY, CDR2 SVGAGI (reference sequence). This CDR3 has 13 residues. The ends were cut back, 6 bases at V and 2 bases at J, with 10 bases in the middle. The CDR3 sequence is CASRRDTNYGYTF. The DNA of the CDR3 is TGTGCCAGCAGACGGGACACGAACTATGGCTACACCTTC.

The table lists this clonotype with a few counts. The rearrangement joins TRBV20-1 to TRBJ1-6; TRBD1 aligns across 9 bases. The CDR3 spans 15 residues. The germline V gene encodes CDR1 DFQATT and CDR2 SNEGSKA (reference sequence). The V gene end was trimmed by 6 bases and the J gene end by 4 bases; junction bases not matched to a gene: 7. The CDR3 nucleotides read TGCAGTGCCTACAAGACAGGGGGTTATAATTCACCCCTCCACTTT. As protein: CSAYKTGGYNSPLHF.

This chain links TRBV11-2 with TRBJ2-1; D remains unclear. This CDR3 has 14 residues. The V gene lost 1 base and the J gene lost 9 bases, with 13 bases spanning the gap. Germline V gene sequence: CDR1 SGHAT, CDR2 FQNNGV. The CDR3 DNA reads as TGTGCCAGCAGCTTAGCCCCCTGGCGCAGTGAGCAGTTCTTC. It yields the protein CASSLAPWRSEQFF.

This chain uses TRBV24-1 with TRBJ2-7, with D unclear. Per the germline V gene, CDR1 is KGHDR and CDR2 is SFDVKD. Trimming cost V 1 base and J 6 bases, with 3 bases left between them. The CDR3 consists of 11 residues. DNA for the CDR3: TGTGCCACCAGTGATTTCGCCGAGCAGTACTTC. This encodes CATSDFAEQYF.

The genes are TRBV20-1 and TRBJ1-2, with TRBD1 identical over 8 bases. CDR3 length: 11 amino acids. The J segment lost 8 bases and the V segment lost 6 bases, leaving 5 bases of the junction unmatched. Germline CDR1 DFQATT, CDR2 SNEGSKA (reference sequence). The CDR3: CSAEQGVGYTF. The CDR3 bases are TGCAGTGCCGAACAGGGGGTCGGCTACACCTTC.

CDR3 nucleotide sequence: TGTGCCAGCAGTTTATCAGACAGACTCTCTGGGGCCAACGTCCTGACTTTC. It translates to CASSLSDRLSGANVLTF. This rearrangement joins TRBV27 to TRBJ2-6; the D gene is possibly TRBD1 (5 bases). Trimming removed 0 bases at V and 0 bases at J, with 9 bases between. The CDR3 covers 17 residues. Germline V gives CDR1 MNHEY, CDR2 SMNVEV (reference sequence). Using reference TRBV27 and TRBJ2-6 for the parts outside the CDR3, the full variable domain is EAQVTQNPRYLITVTGKKLTVTCSQNMNHEYMSWYRQDPGLGLRQIYYSMNVEVTDKGDVPEGYKVSRKEKRNFPLILESPSPNQTSLYFCASSLSDRLSGANVLTFGAGSRLTVL.

This clonotype has ten or more counts. The chain joins TRBV10-3 to TRBJ2-1; 7 bases align to TRBD2. The CDR3 sequence is 17 residues long. Germline CDR1 and CDR2: ENHRY and SYGVKD. J lost 2 bases, V lost 0 bases, and 7 bases had no gene match. CDR3 in amino acids: CAISESMAGEAYNEQFF. As DNA, the CDR3 is TGTGCCATCAGTGAGTCGATGGCGGGAGAGGCCTACAATGAGCAGTTCTTC.

There are a few counts of this clonotype. The chain joins TRBV7-6 to TRBJ2-7; D is uncertain. This CDR3 is 13 amino acids long. The germline gives CDR1 SGHVS, CDR2 FNYEAQ. Trimming removed 1 base from V and 6 bases from J, with 10 bases in between. The CDR3: CASSLDPGTEQYF. DNA of the CDR3: TGTGCCAGCAGCTTAGATCCGGGCACCGAGCAGTACTTC.

The CDR3: CASSQDPDNEQFF. CDR3 DNA: TGTGCCAGCAGCCAAGATCCTGACAATGAGCAGTTCTTC. The genes are TRBV14 and TRBJ2-1; D is unclear. This CDR3 is 13 amino acids long. Looked up from germline, CDR1 is SGHDN and CDR2 is FVKESK. V was trimmed by 0 bases and J by 5 bases, leaving 5 bases between them.

V is TRBV7-8 and J is TRBJ2-1, with TRBD2 matching 8 bases. The germline V gene encodes CDR1 SGHVS and CDR2 FQNEAQ. This CDR3 is built from 15 residues. Trimming removed 4 bases from V and 5 bases from J; junction bases left unmatched: 7. The DNA for the CDR3 is TGTGCCAGCAGCTCGACCGGGACTAGTAACAATGAGCAGTTCTTC. This sequence encodes CASSSTGTSNNEQFF.

This clonotype showed up just a few times. The chain joins TRBV25-1 to TRBJ1-4; no clear D. Germline V gene lookup returns CDR1 MGHDK and CDR2 SYGVNS. The length of the CDR3 is 13 residues. Trimming shortened V by 1 base and J by 3 bases, and 3 bases separated the two germline ends. The CDR3 nucleotides are TGTGCCAGCAGTGAATTGCCTAATGAAAAACTGTTTTTT. It specifies CASSELPNEKLFF.

This clonotype was found many times. The chain links TRBV6-5 to TRBJ1-2; no reliable D call. CDR1 is MNHEY, CDR2 SVGAGI, per germline. V shed 5 bases and J shed 3 bases, with 10 bases lying between them. The CDR3 sequence is 13 residues long. CDR3 loop: CASSPPGDYGYTF. The CDR3 region has the DNA TGTGCCAGCAGTCCCCCAGGAGACTATGGCTACACCTTC.

This clonotype has only a few counts. The rearrangement joins TRBV12-3 or TRBV12-4 to TRBJ1-5, with TRBD1 matching 8 bases. With V trimmed by 1 base and J by 4 bases, 3 bases remained unmatched. There are 15 residues in the CDR3. The CDR3 DNA reads as TGTGCCAGCAGTTTAGTGAGGACAGGGAATCAGCCCCAGCATTTT. Encoded protein: CASSLVRTGNQPQHF.

This clonotype came up a few times. The genes are TRBV20-1 and TRBJ2-4, with D perhaps being TRBD1 or TRBD2 (5 bases each). Germline CDR1 is DFQATT and CDR2 is SNEGSKA (reference sequence). V was cut by 6 bases and J by 2 bases, with 20 bases left in between. The CDR3 sequence is 16 residues long. For the CDR3, the DNA is TGCAGTGCCAGGGACGCCCGATCACCTTCCAAAAACATTCAGTACTTC. This sequence encodes CSARDARSPSKNIQYF.

Notes on this clonotype: At one of its ends the junction is not consistent with the germline gene, which may arise from a read error. This chain links TRBV7-7 with TRBJ2-7; D assignment may be TRBD1 or TRBD2 (5 bases each). The CDR3 is made up of 17 amino acids. Germline V gives CDR1 SSHAT, CDR2 FNYEAQ (reference sequence). The CDR3 here is CASSPQRTRTHYYEQYF. The DNA for the CDR3 is TGTGCTAGCAGCCCCCAGCGGACAAGGACCCACTACTACGAGCAGTACTTC.

This clonotype was observed a handful of times. This sequence joins TRBV29-1 and TRBJ2-1; no definite D call. There are 15 residues in the CDR3. Per the germline V gene, CDR1 is SQVTM and CDR2 is ANQGSEA. V lost 3 bases and J 0 bases, leaving 12 bases between the germline ends. The CDR3 DNA is TGCAGCGTTGACGTAGGCGCGGTCTCCTACAATGAGCAGTTCTTC. This codes for CSVDVGAVSYNEQFF.

The sample holds a few counts of this clonotype. CDR3 residues: CATSRTGDRGETQYF. For the CDR3, the DNA is TGTGCCACCAGCAGGACAGGGGATAGAGGGGAGACCCAGTACTTC. This chain joins TRBV15 and TRBJ2-5, with 8 bases aligning to TRBD1. The trim removed 3 bases at V and 5 bases at J, leaving 8 bases unmatched. Germline CDR1 and CDR2: LNHNV and YYDKDF (reference sequence). The CDR3 consists of 15 residues.

This chain links TRBV11-2 with TRBJ2-1; D not resolved. V lost 6 bases to trimming and J lost 8 bases, with 11 bases between them. Looked up from germline, CDR1 is SGHAT and CDR2 is FQNNGV. The length of the CDR3 is 12 residues. For the CDR3, the DNA is TGTGCCAGCAGGTACACGGGCGATGAGCAGTTCTTC. Protein product: CASRYTGDEQFF.

The rearrangement links TRBV4-1 to TRBJ2-3; D is undetermined. V was trimmed by 0 bases and J by 11 bases, leaving 12 bases between them. Germline V gene lookup returns CDR1 MGHRA and CDR2 YSYEKL. The length of the CDR3 is 13 residues. The CDR3 region is CASSQDRTSWQYF. The CDR3 nucleotides read TGCGCCAGCAGCCAAGATAGGACCAGCTGGCAGTATTTT.

This clonotype appeared once. The J gene is TRBJ2-1, the V gene TRBV9; 9 nucleotides align to TRBD2. CDR1 is SGDLS, CDR2 YYNGEE, per germline. The trim removed 3 bases at V and 9 bases at J, leaving 10 bases unmatched. This CDR3 has 15 residues. CDR3 sequence (DNA): TGTGCCAGCAGCGCGACTAGCGGTCGTCCGGGTGAGCAGTTCTTC. Translation: CASSATSGRPGEQFF.

In this sample, this clonotype turned up a few times. The chain recombines TRBV12-3 or TRBV12-4 with TRBJ2-1; possibly TRBD1 or TRBD2 for D (5 bases each). CDR3 length: 14 amino acids. Trimming left V 2 bases short and J 12 bases short, with 17 bases between. The CDR3 DNA reads TGTGCCAGCAGTTTAACCGGGCCCTGGGGGATGCAGTTCTTC. This sequence encodes CASSLTGPWGMQFF.

This chain joins TRBV4-1 and TRBJ2-7; tentatively, D is TRBD2 (6 bases). CDR3 length: 13 amino acids. Germline loops: CDR1 MGHRA, CDR2 YSYEKL. Trimming removed 8 bases from V and 3 bases from J, with 14 bases in between. CDR3 protein: CASSWEVDYEQYF. The CDR3 DNA is TGCGCCAGCTCCTGGGAGGTGGACTACGAGCAGTACTTC.

This clonotype was observed at least ten times. The V gene is TRBV20-1, the J gene TRBJ2-7; 10 bases line up with TRBD2. This CDR3 has 13 amino acids. Germline values: CDR1 DFQATT, CDR2 SNEGSKA (reference sequence). The J segment lost 6 bases and the V segment lost 3 bases, leaving 5 bases of the junction unmatched. CDR3 sequence reads: CSASTSGTSEQYF. CDR3 coding DNA: TGCAGTGCTAGTACTAGCGGGACGTCCGAGCAGTACTTC.

The chain combines TRBV24-1 with TRBJ2-1; TRBD2 is a possible D gene (6 bases). This CDR3 has 15 residues. V gave up 7 bases and J gave up 4 bases, with 16 bases separating them. CDR1 KGHDR and CDR2 SFDVKD come from the germline V gene. Here the CDR3 DNA reads TGTGCCACCAGGGGTAGCGGAGCCTCTTACAATGAGCAGTTCTTC. Amino acids: CATRGSGASYNEQFF.

In its sample, this clonotype was seen a few times. V usage is TRBV20-1 and J usage is TRBJ2-7, with D possibly being TRBD2 (5 bases). The CDR3 covers 18 residues. V dropped 3 bases and J dropped 0 bases, with 24 bases sitting between them. Germline CDR1 reads DFQATT; CDR2 reads SNEGSKA (reference sequence). The CDR3 loop is CSARGGLNKERSSYEQYF. The DNA of the CDR3 is TGCAGTGCTAGGGGCGGACTCAACAAAGAACGGAGCTCCTACGAGCAGTACTTC.

CDR3 sequence (DNA): TGTGCCAGCAGCACCAATAACTACGAGCAGTACTTC. It translates to CASSTNNYEQYF. The gene calls are TRBV7-9 and TRBJ2-7; D is unclear. Germline V lookup: CDR1 SEHNR, CDR2 FQNEAQ (reference sequence). The germline V and J ends were trimmed by 5 bases and 3 bases, with 8 bases remaining between them. The CDR3 has 12 amino acids.

The chain carries TRBV5-1 and TRBJ2-1, with D perhaps TRBD1 (6 bases). This CDR3 is 13 amino acids long. The germline V gene has CDR1 SGHRS and CDR2 YFSETQ. Between the trimmed V and J ends, which lost 2 bases and 6 bases, there was a span of 9 bases. The CDR3 coding sequence is TGCGCCAGCAGCTTTGGACAGAGCAATGAGCAGTTCTTC. It yields the protein CASSFGQSNEQFF.

This clonotype was seen a few times. This chain links TRBV18 with TRBJ2-1; D tentatively fits TRBD1 or TRBD2 (6 bases each). From germline, CDR1 is KGHSH and CDR2 LQKENI. The ends were cut back, 5 bases at V and 5 bases at J, with 13 bases in the middle. The CDR3 totals 14 residues. CDR3 region: CASSTGAGDNEQFF. The CDR3 nucleotides are TGTGCCAGCTCAACGGGGGCAGGGGACAATGAGCAGTTCTTC. The complete variable domain, with remaining parts taken from reference TRBV18 and TRBJ2-1, reads NAGVMQNPRHLVRRRGQEARLRCSPMKGHSHVYWYRQLPEEGLKFMVYLQKENIIDESGMPKERFSAEFPKEGPSILRIQQVVRGDSAAYFCASSTGAGDNEQFFGPGTRLTVL.